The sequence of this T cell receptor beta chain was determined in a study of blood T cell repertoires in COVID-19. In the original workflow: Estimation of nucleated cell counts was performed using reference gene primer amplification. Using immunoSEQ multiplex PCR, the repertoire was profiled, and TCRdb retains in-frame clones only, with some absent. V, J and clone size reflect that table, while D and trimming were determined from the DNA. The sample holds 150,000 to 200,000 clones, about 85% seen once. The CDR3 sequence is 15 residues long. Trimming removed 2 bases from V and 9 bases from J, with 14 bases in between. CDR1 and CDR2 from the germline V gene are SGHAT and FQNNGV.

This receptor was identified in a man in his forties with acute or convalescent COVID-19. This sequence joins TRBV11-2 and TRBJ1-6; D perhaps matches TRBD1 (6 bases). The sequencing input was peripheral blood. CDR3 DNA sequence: TGTGCCAGCAGCTTAAATGGGGGGGGCAGTTCACCCCTCCACTTT. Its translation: CASSLNGGGSSPLHF.